The clone carrying this T cell receptor (beta chain) was recorded at least ten times. What it binds is unknown. The read ends 3 residues early relative to the CDR3; the germline J gene fills the gap. Only in-frame clones appear in the TCRdb table, and some are missing; sequencing was by immunoSEQ multiplex PCR. The sample has around 57,000 clones, none seen only once; the top ten hold around 3.2%. This entry belongs to a study of T cell clonality in common variable immunodeficiency. Study-level points and caveats: Shared TCRbeta clones were fewer between CVID subjects than controls. CVID subjects had higher TCRbeta clonality than healthy controls, most marked in about a third.

The V segment lost 9 bases and the J segment 1 base; nucleotides outside the gene matches: 9. The germline CDR1 and CDR2 sequences are MNHEY and SVGEGT. The length of the CDR3 is 15 residues. The rearrangement uses TRBV6-2 or TRBV6-3 and TRBJ1-1; 9 bases are a match to TRBD1. This TCR derives from a person aged 18 to 75 in good health. The sequencing input was peripheral blood mononuclear cells. The DNA read from the CDR3 is TGTGCCAGTCATAAAGACAGGGGGGCGAACACTGAA. It encodes CASHKDRGANTE. The full CDR3 protein reads CASHKDRGANTEAFF.